The 30 T cell receptor beta chains presented below share a single source sample, sequenced in a study of blood T cell repertoires in COVID-19. Some clones are missing from TCRdb's copy, which holds only in-frame ones; the method was immunoSEQ multiplex PCR. In the table there are 260,000 or so clones, roughly 87% of which are singletons. The sequenced sample was PBMCs or T cells enriched from blood (not recorded which). All receptors derive from a woman younger than 45 with acute COVID-19.

This chain connects TRBV5-1 to TRBJ2-4, with TRBD1 matching 10 bases. The CDR3 is made up of 15 amino acids. CDR1 and CDR2 from the germline V gene are SGHRS and YFSETQ. The J segment lost 6 bases and the V segment lost 4 bases, leaving 7 bases of the junction unmatched. CDR3 DNA sequence: TGCGCCAGCAGCCCCGGACAGGGGGGTTCAAACATTCAGTACTTC. Its protein product is CASSPGQGGSNIQYF.

The chain is built from TRBV27 and TRBJ2-5, with a possible D match to TRBD1 (5 bases). There are 14 residues in the CDR3. Germline CDR1 is MNHEY and CDR2 is SMNVEV (reference sequence). The V end was cut by 2 bases, the J end by 1 base, with 8 bases between. CDR3 residues: CASSLRQGQETQYF. CDR3 DNA sequence: TGTGCCAGCAGTTTACGGCAGGGCCAAGAGACCCAGTACTTC.

This chain uses TRBV12-3 or TRBV12-4 with TRBJ1-2, with D possibly TRBD1 on 5 matching bases. V dropped 6 bases and J dropped 4 bases, with 12 bases sitting between them. This CDR3 comprises 13 residues. The DNA of the CDR3 is TGTGCCAGCAGAGCGACAGCGCTCTATGGCTACACCTTC. This encodes CASRATALYGYTF.

The V call is TRBV5-1, the J call TRBJ1-4; the D is unclear. CDR1 is SGHRS and CDR2 is YFSETQ in the germline V gene. The CDR3 is 17 amino acids. Trimming shortened V by 0 bases and J by 1 base, and 13 bases separated the two germline ends. This chain's CDR3 is CASSLGPGFGTNEKLFF. For the CDR3, the DNA is TGCGCCAGCAGCTTGGGACCGGGGTTCGGAACTAATGAAAAACTGTTTTTT. Full variable domain (rest looked up from reference TRBV5-1 and TRBJ1-4): KAGVTQTPRYLIKTRGQQVTLSCSPISGHRSVSWYQQTPGQGLQFLFEYFSETQRNKGNFPGRFSGRQFSNSRSEMNVSTLELGDSALYLCASSLGPGFGTNEKLFFGSGTQLSVL.

The genes are TRBV19 and TRBJ2-2; D perhaps matches TRBD2 (5 bases). There are 14 residues in the CDR3. Trimming cost V 8 bases and J 4 bases, with 14 bases left between them. Germline V gene sequence: CDR1 LNHDA, CDR2 SQIVND (reference sequence). CDR3 protein: CASSGIIGTGELFF. The CDR3 nucleotides read TGTGCCAGTTCGGGGATCATTGGCACCGGGGAGCTGTTTTTT.

The J gene is TRBJ2-2, the V gene TRBV7-2, with D perhaps TRBD1 (6 bases). This CDR3 spans 16 amino acids. Germline loops: CDR1 SGHTA, CDR2 FQGNSA. Trimming removed 5 bases at V and 4 bases at J, with 17 bases between. CDR3 residues: CASSDPNRAGTGELFF. The CDR3 coding sequence is TGTGCCAGCAGCGACCCTAACAGGGCTGGCACCGGGGAGCTGTTTTTT.

This clone was seen only once. The CDR3 bases are TGTGCCACAAGTTGGACAACTAGCAATCAGCCCCAGCATTTT. Its protein product is CATSWTTSNQPQHF. V gene TRBV10-3 combines with J gene TRBJ1-5; tentatively, D is TRBD1 (5 bases). CDR1 is ENHRY and CDR2 is SYGVKD in the germline V gene. Trimming left V 10 bases short and J 0 bases short, with 13 bases between. The CDR3 is 14 residues long.

This chain uses TRBV10-2 with TRBJ2-7, with 10 nucleotides matching TRBD1. Germline V gene data show CDR1 as WSHSY and CDR2 as SAAADI. The CDR3 contains 13 residues. Trimming at V came to 8 bases and at J to 3 bases, leaving 4 bases not matched to a gene. CDR3 in DNA: TGCGCCAGCTTTGGGGACAGGGGCTACGAGCAGTACTTC. This gives the protein CASFGDRGYEQYF.

This clone was observed a single time. The chain couples TRBV7-9 to TRBJ2-5, with a possible D match to TRBD2 (5 bases). The CDR3 extends over 14 amino acids. From germline, CDR1 is SEHNR and CDR2 FQNEAQ (reference sequence). The V and J ends lost 1 base and 4 bases respectively, with 10 bases between them. In DNA, the CDR3 is TGTGCCAGCAGCTTAGAGCTAGCAGGAGAGACCCAGTACTTC. It translates to CASSLELAGETQYF.

CDR3 loop: CASSTRQGSTEAFF. The CDR3 DNA reads as TGTGCCAGCAGTACCCGACAGGGAAGCACTGAAGCTTTCTTT. The chain is built from TRBV2 and TRBJ1-1, with 7 bases matching TRBD1. CDR1 and CDR2 from the germline V gene are SNHLY and FYNNEI. This CDR3 is built from 14 residues. V shed 5 bases and J 4 bases; nucleotides not matched to a gene: 7.

The chain employs TRBV7-8 and TRBJ1-2, with D hard to call. The CDR3 is 13 residues long. CDR1 is SGHVS and CDR2 is FQNEAQ in the germline V gene. V dropped 3 bases and J dropped 5 bases, with 10 bases sitting between them. This chain's CDR3 is CASSFDTKYGYTF. For the CDR3, the DNA is TGTGCCAGCAGCTTCGACACGAAATATGGCTACACCTTC.

V and J are TRBV19 and TRBJ1-1, with 7 bases identical to TRBD1. Germline CDR1 and CDR2: LNHDA and SQIVND (reference sequence). The trim removed 3 bases at V and 1 base at J, leaving 5 bases unmatched. This CDR3 spans 15 amino acids. The CDR3 protein is CASSIGGQSNTEAFF. CDR3 coding DNA: TGTGCCAGTAGTATTGGGGGACAGTCGAACACTGAAGCTTTCTTT.

This sequence joins TRBV11-2 and TRBJ2-1, with a tentative D call TRBD1 (5 bases). There are 15 residues in the CDR3. The germline V gene has CDR1 SGHAT and CDR2 FQNNGV. V lost 1 base to trimming and J lost 1 base, with 8 bases between them. CDR3 residues: CASSLVQGSYNEQFF. The CDR3 nucleotides read TGTGCCAGCAGCTTAGTGCAGGGATCCTACAATGAGCAGTTCTTC.

J is TRBJ2-7 and V is TRBV5-1, with 9 positions matching TRBD1. Looked up from germline, CDR1 is SGHRS and CDR2 is YFSETQ. With V trimmed by 4 bases and J by 5 bases, 10 bases remained unmatched. The CDR3 totals 15 residues. CDR3 nucleotide sequence: TGCGCCAGCAGCGTTTCGGGACAGGGCAGCCACGAGCAGTACTTC. It translates to CASSVSGQGSHEQYF. Looking up the rest from reference TRBV5-1 and TRBJ2-7 gives the full variable domain: KAGVTQTPRYLIKTRGQQVTLSCSPISGHRSVSWYQQTPGQGLQFLFEYFSETQRNKGNFPGRFSGRQFSNSRSEMNVSTLELGDSALYLCASSVSGQGSHEQYFGPGTRLTVT.

The table lists this clone with many counts. The chain is built from TRBV21-1 and TRBJ1-4. TRBV21-1 is deemed a pseudogene. The CDR3 runs 18 residues. In nucleotides, the CDR3 is TGTGCCAGCAGCAATCCGGGGAGAGGCCCCAGTTGTAATGAAAAACTGTTTTTT. Translation gives CASSNPGRGPSCNEKLFF.

The V gene is TRBV6-2 or TRBV6-3, the J gene TRBJ2-7; possibly TRBD2 for D (6 bases). V was cut by 6 bases and J by 7 bases, with 22 bases left in between. The CDR3 contains 15 residues. In germline, CDR1 is MNHEY, CDR2 SVGEGT. The CDR3 protein is CASSPHGTGGLEQYF. The CDR3 DNA follows: TGTGCCAGCAGCCCCCACGGGACTGGGGGTTTGGAGCAGTACTTC.

The chain links TRBV2 to TRBJ1-2; 9 nucleotides agree with TRBD1. J was trimmed by 8 bases and V by 5 bases; bases with no gene match: 9. Germline V gene lookup returns CDR1 SNHLY and CDR2 FYNNEI. CDR3 length: 14 amino acids. For the CDR3, the DNA is TGTGCCAGCAGTTCCCGCTGGACAGGGGAAGGCTACACCTTC. It yields the protein CASSSRWTGEGYTF.

This clone was detected only once. The chain links TRBV6-1 to TRBJ2-7; D not resolved. In germline, CDR1 is MNHNS, CDR2 SASEGT. The CDR3 runs 12 residues. Trimming took off 3 bases at V and 2 bases at J, with 5 bases between the two ends. In DNA, the CDR3 is TGTGCCAGCAGTGACAGAACCTACGAGCAGTACTTC. Amino acids: CASSDRTYEQYF.

This chain joins TRBV2 and TRBJ2-6, with a tentative D call TRBD1 (5 bases). V lost 7 bases and J lost 4, with 11 bases in between. Germline CDR1 is SNHLY and CDR2 is FYNNEI. This CDR3 spans 14 amino acids. CDR3 in amino acids: CASKGVLGANVLTF. CDR3 coding DNA: TGTGCCAGCAAAGGGGTTTTGGGGGCCAACGTCCTGACTTTC. Filled out from reference TRBV2 and TRBJ2-6, the complete variable domain reads EPEVTQTPSHQVTQMGQEVILRCVPISNHLYFYWYRQILGQKVEFLVSFYNNEISEKSEIFDDQFSVERPDGSNFTLKIRSTKLEDSAMYFCASKGVLGANVLTFGAGSRLTVL.

This sequence joins TRBV7-8 and TRBJ2-1, with D unclear. Germline CDR1 and CDR2: SGHVS and FQNEAQ. The CDR3 runs 13 residues. V was trimmed by 1 base and J by 8 bases, leaving 9 bases between them. The DNA for the CDR3 is TGTGCCAGCAGCTTAGTGTTAGAGGATGAGCAGTTCTTC. Translated: CASSLVLEDEQFF.

This clone showed up just once. This chain uses TRBV20-1 with TRBJ1-1; TRBD1 matches at 7 bases. Germline V gene lookup returns CDR1 DFQATT and CDR2 SNEGSKA (reference sequence). Losses at the gene ends were 7 bases for V and 5 bases for J; bases not matched to a gene: 4. The CDR3 consists of 11 residues. The CDR3 DNA follows: TGCAGTGTACAGGGGTGGACTGAAGCTTTCTTT. It codes for CSVQGWTEAFF.

The chain couples TRBV6-6 to TRBJ1-4; D is possibly TRBD1 (6 bases). CDR1 and CDR2 from the germline V gene are MNHNY and SVGAGI (reference sequence). Between the trimmed V and J ends, which lost 0 bases and 5 bases, there was a span of 7 bases. This CDR3 region has 14 residues. The DNA of the CDR3 is TGTGCCAGCAGTTACTCAGGGGGAAATGAAAAACTGTTTTTT. It yields the protein CASSYSGGNEKLFF.

This clone occurred a few times. This rearrangement joins TRBV5-1 to TRBJ1-2; the D is unclear. V dropped 4 bases and J dropped 5 bases, with 15 bases sitting between them. Germline V lookup: CDR1 SGHRS, CDR2 YFSETQ. The CDR3 is made up of 14 amino acids. CDR3 residues: CASSREGVDYGYTF. The CDR3 nucleotides read TGCGCCAGCAGCCGGGAGGGCGTGGATTATGGCTACACCTTC.

V and J are TRBV27 and TRBJ1-5; 8 bases agree with TRBD1. The CDR3 totals 13 residues. The ends lost 7 bases at V and 5 bases at J; junction bases unmatched: 4. CDR1 and CDR2 (germline): MNHEY, SMNVEV (reference sequence). The CDR3 loop is CASTGGLHQPQHF. DNA of the CDR3: TGTGCCAGCACAGGGGGCCTCCATCAGCCCCAGCATTTT.

The V call is TRBV7-9, the J call TRBJ2-3, with D perhaps TRBD1 (7 bases). CDR1 is SEHNR and CDR2 is FQNEAQ in the germline V gene (reference sequence). CDR3 size: 14 residues. Trimming shortened V by 7 bases and J by 4 bases, and 15 bases separated the two germline ends. CDR3 in amino acids: CASTDDREADTQYF. In nucleotides, the CDR3 is TGTGCCAGCACCGATGACAGGGAGGCAGATACGCAGTATTTT.

The chain is built from TRBV7-2 and TRBJ1-5; D gene uncertain. The CDR3 has 13 amino acids. CDR1 is SGHTA, CDR2 FQGNSA, per germline. Deletions cut 2 bases from V and 6 bases from J, with 8 bases between. The DNA of the CDR3 is TGTGCCAGCAGCTTAATGGGAGGTCAGCCCCAGCATTTT. It is translated as CASSLMGGQPQHF.

The chain has TRBV5-5 and TRBJ1-6; perhaps TRBD1 as D (5 bases). Germline CDR1 is SGHKS and CDR2 is YYEKEE (reference sequence). CDR3 length: 14 residues. Trimming cost V 0 bases and J 10 bases, with 11 bases left between them. CDR3 amino acids: CASSLARVGSPLHF. DNA of the CDR3: TGTGCCAGCAGCTTGGCCAGGGTAGGATCACCCCTCCACTTT.

With respect to this clone: Within the sample, other DNA sequences also encode this same CDR3. The chain has TRBV11-2 and TRBJ1-1, with D possibly TRBD1 on 6 matching bases. The CDR3 sequence is 14 residues long. In germline, CDR1 is SGHAT, CDR2 FQNNGV. V dropped 2 bases and J dropped 1 base, with 8 bases sitting between them. The CDR3 reads CASSLRGGNTEAFF. The CDR3 DNA reads as TGTGCCAGCAGCTTACGAGGGGGGAACACTGAAGCTTTCTTT.

V and J are TRBV5-6 and TRBJ2-5, with TRBD2 matching over 12 bases. Germline CDR1 is SGHDT and CDR2 is YYEEEE. The CDR3 spans 15 residues. V shed 2 bases and J 5 bases; nucleotides not matched to a gene: 4. The CDR3 region is CASSFPSGGAETQYF. The CDR3 bases are TGTGCCAGCAGCTTCCCTAGCGGGGGGGCGGAGACCCAGTACTTC.

This chain joins TRBV30 and TRBJ1-1; no clear D gene. Germline CDR1 GTSNPN, CDR2 SVGIG (reference sequence). The CDR3 covers 12 residues. V lost 0 bases to trimming and J lost 3 bases, with 5 bases between them. The CDR3 reads CAWSVADTEAFF. CDR3 DNA: TGTGCCTGGAGTGTGGCGGACACTGAAGCTTTCTTT. Full variable domain (remainder filled in from reference TRBV30 and TRBJ1-1): SQTIHQWPATLVQPVGSPLSLECTVEGTSNPNLYWYRQAAGRGLQLLFYSVGIGQISSEVPQNLSASRPQDRQFILSSKKLLLSDSGFYLCAWSVADTEAFFGQGTRLTVV.